This record concerns one T cell receptor beta chain sequence. The record originates from a study of blood T cell repertoires in COVID-19. For the study at large: Whether acute or convalescent, the COVID-19 samples came from the United States, Italy and Spain. The cDNA or gDNA used as material had been derived from T cells, B-cell-depleted T cells, or PBMCs.

Original processing notes: The authors estimated nucleated cell counts from reference gene primer amplification. TCRdb keeps only in-frame clones here, not all; method: immunoSEQ multiplex PCR. V and J calls and clone size come straight from that table; D and trimming were deduced from the DNA. The table has about 160,000 clones, almost 85% seen once. This sequence originates from an elderly woman with acute or convalescent COVID-19. The sequencing sample was made of peripheral blood.

The chain's CDR3 is CASSLAAGDYGYTF. The CDR3 DNA reads TGTGCCAGCAGCTTAGCGGCGGGTGACTATGGCTACACCTTC. This chain joins TRBV7-2 and TRBJ1-2; D is uncertain. V lost 0 bases and J lost 3, with 8 bases in between. The CDR3 has 14 amino acids. Germline V gene lookup returns CDR1 SGHTA and CDR2 FQGNSA.